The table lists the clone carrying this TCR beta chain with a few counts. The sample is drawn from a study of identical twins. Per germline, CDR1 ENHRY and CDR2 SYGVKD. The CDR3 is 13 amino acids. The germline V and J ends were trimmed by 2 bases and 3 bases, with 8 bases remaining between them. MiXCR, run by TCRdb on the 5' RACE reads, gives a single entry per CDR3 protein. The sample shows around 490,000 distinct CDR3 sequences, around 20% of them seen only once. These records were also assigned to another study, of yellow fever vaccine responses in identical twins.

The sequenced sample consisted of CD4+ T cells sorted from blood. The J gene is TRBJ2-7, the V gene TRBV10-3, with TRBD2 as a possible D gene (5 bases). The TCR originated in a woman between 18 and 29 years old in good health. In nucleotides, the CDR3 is TGTGCCATCAGTGAGGATGAGGGCTACGAGCAGTACTTC. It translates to CAISEDEGYEQYF.